This entry is about one T cell receptor beta chain. In its sample, this clonotype was seen many times. No antigen is known for it. Per-base qualities were not stored, and no clone one base away is much larger. The source of the sample is a study of T cells after yellow fever vaccination (dated by TCRdb to between 2019 and 2020). Some background on the complete study: The SMART-Seq v4 Ultra Low Input RNA kit was used to prepare libraries from fractions with low cell numbers. To track T-cell clones before and after primary and booster YFV17D yellow fever vaccination, bulk TCR alpha and beta repertoires were sequenced longitudinally. Two healthy male donors, one aged 18 to 30 and one aged 30 to 40 years, made up the cohort. Blood was collected at multiple timepoints before and after primary and secondary immunization, and bulk PBMC replicates and cell subsets were isolated. General findings and caveats noted by the study authors: Compared with the primary T-cell response, the secondary T-cell response was weaker but faster, peaking on day 5 rather than day 15. Only a couple of donors were included in the study, so the extent to which the findings can be generalized is limited. FACS-sorted repertoires could contain abundant contaminating clonotypes from the bulk population, so computational filtering was required. A small share of clonotypes occurred in both CD4 and CD8 compartments, likely arising from convergent recombination. After the booster, most clones that had expanded after primary vaccination were detected again (approximately 97% of CD4 and around nine tenths of CD8), suggesting broad maintenance of memory.

TCR cDNA was synthesized by 5'RACE template switching, through which a universal primer site and unique molecular identifiers were introduced. Priming for cDNA synthesis came from both the TCR alpha and TCR beta constant segments. Library amplification used two PCR steps, and the second PCR step added sample barcodes and sequencing adapters. Sequencing of libraries was done on Illumina HiSeq 2500 (2x100 bp) or NovaSeq (2x150 bp). Per the authors' processing: MIGEC was used to demultiplex reads and collapse the reads into UMI consensus sequences, and MiXCR was used for V(D)J alignment. Clonotypes responding to the vaccine were identified with edgeR on replicate PBMC samples, with the criteria of FDR below 0.01 and a log2 fold change above 5 up to day 15. CD4 or CD8 identity was assigned to each bulk clonotype according to whether the clonotype was present at higher abundance in the sequenced CD4 repertoire or the sequenced CD8 repertoire. TCRdb trimmed public reads at Q25 via fastp, called clones via MiXCR and kept in-frame beta chains. CDR3 protein sequences are deduplicated, and each keeps its most common genes and DNA. These V and J calls originate from TCRdb's pipeline instead of the authors' own analysis. Across this sample there are some 250,000 distinct CDR3 sequences, with 6.9% seen only once. Together, the top ten hold 0.85% of the sample.

V loses 5 bases of germline sequence and J loses 8 bases, and the interval between the two ends is 14 bases. The CDR3 runs 13 amino acids, cysteine and phenylalanine included. The only DNA kept is the CDR3, 39 bases in frame from the first base. Via the germline V gene, CDR1 is SGHRS and CDR2 YFSETQ. Reading the label with the study, this specimen's treatment or condition is: live attenuated yellow fever vaccine strain. PBMCs were isolated from peripheral blood using a standard Ficoll-Paque protocol. Dynabeads CD4 and CD8 positive selection kits were used to isolate CD4 and CD8 T-cell fractions. TriZol was used to extract RNA from bulk PBMCs, CD4 and CD8 fractions, and dextramer-positive and dextramer-negative fractions.

The sequence joins TRBV5-1 to TRBJ2-1; matching of 6 bases hints at TRBD2 as the D gene. Sequencing was performed on CD4+ T cells sorted from PBMCs, taken 15 days after the yellow fever booster vaccination. The source is a man younger than 45 who received the YFV17D yellow fever vaccine. The CDR3 has the sequence CASRPTSFDEQFF. The base sequence is TGCGCCAGCAGACCGACTAGTTTCGATGAGCAGTTCTTC.